A single sample gave rise to the 31 T cell receptor beta chains below, sequenced in a study of blood T cell repertoires in COVID-19. TCRdb's table, derived via immunoSEQ multiplex PCR, lists solely in-frame clones and lacks some. The sample holds fewer than 500,000 clones; around 87% are singletons and the top ten take approximately 1%. Sequencing was done on a sample of PBMCs or T cells enriched from blood (not recorded which). The source is a woman in her 30s with acute COVID-19.

In its sample, this clone was seen once. The chain is built from TRBV27 and TRBJ1-1; D gene ambiguous. Trimming took 3 bases from V and 10 from J, leaving 15 bases between them. Germline CDR1 and CDR2: MNHEY and SMNVEV (reference sequence). The CDR3 runs to 13 residues. The CDR3 region has the DNA TGTGCCAGCAGTTTCTACGTCGGGAGGCCAGCTTTCTTT. Encoded protein: CASSFYVGRPAFF.

This clone has only a few counts. The chain employs TRBV29-1 and TRBJ2-7, with 9 bases matching TRBD1. Germline CDR1 and CDR2: SQVTM and ANQGSEA. The CDR3 has 14 amino acids. Trimming cost V 5 bases and J 0 bases; bases outside gene matches: 5. The CDR3 here is CSVTGTGHSYEQYF. The CDR3 nucleotides read TGCAGCGTTACCGGGACAGGGCACTCCTACGAGCAGTACTTC.

This CDR3 reads CASSQHRATEAFF. CDR3 DNA: TGTGCCAGCAGCCAACACAGGGCCACTGAAGCTTTCTTT. This chain uses TRBV4-2 with TRBJ1-1; a weak D match, TRBD1 (6 bases). Germline lookup yields CDR1 LGHNA and CDR2 YNFKEQ. This CDR3 region has 13 residues. Trimming cost V 2 bases and J 4 bases, with 8 bases left between them.

This clone was detected once. The chain joins TRBV9 to TRBJ2-2, with unresolved D. The germline V and J ends were trimmed by 0 bases and 4 bases, with 7 bases remaining between them. CDR1 SGDLS and CDR2 YYNGEE come from the germline V gene. The CDR3 sequence is 14 residues long. CDR3 in amino acids: CASSVALVTGELFF. CDR3 sequence (DNA): TGTGCCAGCAGCGTAGCCCTCGTCACCGGGGAGCTGTTTTTT.

This chain uses TRBV27 with TRBJ2-2; the D gene is possibly TRBD2 (6 bases). The germline gives CDR1 MNHEY, CDR2 SMNVEV (reference sequence). The CDR3 consists of 19 residues. V shed 3 bases and J shed 2 bases, with 22 bases lying between them. CDR3 sequence (DNA): TGTGCCAGCAGTTTTTCAGTGATGGCGGGGAATGCAAACACCGGGGAGCTGTTTTTT. Its translation: CASSFSVMAGNANTGELFF.

The chain joins TRBV28 to TRBJ2-7; tentative D call: TRBD1 (5 bases). This CDR3 is 14 amino acids long. The V end was cut by 7 bases, the J end by 0 bases, with 13 bases between. Germline loops: CDR1 MDHEN, CDR2 SYDVKM. The CDR3 bases are TGTGCCAGCACCCCTGGACATCTCTCCTACGAGCAGTACTTC. Residues: CASTPGHLSYEQYF.

The V call is TRBV6-2 or TRBV6-3, the J call TRBJ1-5, with D tentatively TRBD1 (6 bases). Trimming shortened V by 4 bases and J by 3 bases, and 13 bases separated the two germline ends. The V gene's germline CDR1 is MNHEY and CDR2 SVGEGT. This CDR3 spans 15 amino acids. The CDR3 region is CASSFPGQINQPQHF. The CDR3 DNA follows: TGTGCCAGCAGTTTCCCCGGACAGATCAATCAGCCCCAGCATTTT.

This rearrangement joins TRBV2 to TRBJ1-2; tentative D call: TRBD1 (6 bases). Germline V CDR1 and CDR2: SNHLY, FYNNEI. The V and J ends lost 6 bases and 3 bases respectively, with 8 bases between them. This CDR3 is built from 12 residues. CDR3 bases: TGTGCCAGCAGCGACAGGTACTATGGCTACACCTTC. Protein sequence: CASSDRYYGYTF.

The V gene is TRBV7-8, the J gene TRBJ2-2; 15 bases are a match to TRBD2. The CDR3 is 18 residues long. Germline lookup yields CDR1 SGHVS and CDR2 FQNEAQ. J lost 1 base, V lost 5 bases, and 5 bases had no gene match. The CDR3 sequence is CASSKGLAGGLNTGELFF. Here the CDR3 DNA reads TGTGCCAGCAGCAAAGGACTAGCGGGGGGGCTGAACACCGGGGAGCTGTTTTTT. The full variable domain, in which reference TRBV7-8 and TRBJ2-2 provide the parts outside the CDR3, is GAGVSQSPRYKVAKRGQDVALRCDPISGHVSLFWYQQALGQGPEFLTYFQNEAQLDKSGLPSDRFFAERPEGSVSTLKIQRTQQEDSAVYLCASSKGLAGGLNTGELFFGEGSRLTVL.

The CDR3 coding sequence is TGCGCCAGCAGCCAGGGGACGGGAAGCCACTATGGCTACACCTTC. Translated: CASSQGTGSHYGYTF. The chain joins TRBV5-1 to TRBJ1-2, with D perhaps TRBD1 (6 bases). The CDR3 is made up of 15 amino acids. V lost 4 bases to trimming and J lost 3 bases, with 16 bases between them. Germline lookup yields CDR1 SGHRS and CDR2 YFSETQ.

This rearrangement joins TRBV14 to TRBJ2-1, with TRBD1 as a possible D gene (7 bases). CDR1 and CDR2 from the germline V gene are SGHDN and FVKESK. The CDR3 consists of 17 residues. Trimming stripped 4 bases from V and 7 bases from J, with 23 bases between. The CDR3 protein is CASSPLSRGTSKNEQFF. CDR3 DNA sequence: TGTGCCAGCAGCCCGTTGAGCAGGGGGACTTCCAAGAATGAGCAGTTCTTC.

This chain connects TRBV18 to TRBJ2-3; 9 bases match TRBD1. The germline V gene encodes CDR1 KGHSH and CDR2 LQKENI. The trim removed 5 bases at V and 6 bases at J, leaving 18 bases unmatched. The CDR3 has 18 residues. The CDR3 bases are TGTGCCAGCTCATCCCGCGTATCGGACAGGGGTTCGACTGATACGCAGTATTTT. Translating it yields CASSSRVSDRGSTDTQYF.

This sequence joins TRBV29-1 and TRBJ1-1; 7 bases map to TRBD1. The CDR3 runs 13 residues. V shed 1 base and J 10 bases; nucleotides not matched to a gene: 9. CDR1 and CDR2 from the germline V gene are SQVTM and ANQGSEA. The CDR3 DNA is TGCAGCGTTGAAGGACAGGGTCGGGTTGGAGCTTTCTTT. Translating gives CSVEGQGRVGAFF.

This chain connects TRBV9 to TRBJ1-3; 8 bases are shared with TRBD1. J gave up 2 bases and V 0 bases, and 1 base lay outside the gene matches. The CDR3 is 15 residues long. Germline CDR1 is SGDLS and CDR2 is YYNGEE. The CDR3 DNA reads as TGTGCCAGCAGCGTAGGACAGGGGACTGGAAACACCATATATTTT. It encodes CASSVGQGTGNTIYF. Drawing the rest from reference TRBV9 and TRBJ1-3, the complete variable domain is DSGVTQTPKHLITATGQRVTLRCSPRSGDLSVYWYQQSLDQGLQFLIQYYNGEERAKGNILERFSAQQFPDLHSELNLSSLELGDSALYFCASSVGQGTGNTIYFGEGSWLTVV.

The rearrangement links TRBV7-3 to TRBJ1-2; 7 bases agree with TRBD1. V was pared by 2 bases and J by 8 bases, with 8 bases of the junction left unmatched. The CDR3 loop spans 14 amino acids. The germline V gene encodes CDR1 SGHTA and CDR2 FQGTGA. The CDR3 sequence: CASSLEGAAGGYTF. The CDR3 DNA is TGTGCCAGCAGCTTAGAGGGGGCGGCGGGCGGCTACACCTTC. Looking up the rest from reference TRBV7-3 and TRBJ1-2 gives the full variable domain: GAGVSQTPSNKVTEKGKYVELRCDPISGHTALYWYRQSLGQGPEFLIYFQGTGAADDSGLPNDRFFAVRPEGSVSTLKIQRTERGDSAVYLCASSLEGAAGGYTFGSGTRLTVV.

V is TRBV3-1 (or the pseudogene TRBV3-2) and J is TRBJ1-2, with D maybe TRBD1 (6 bases). CDR3 length: 15 amino acids. V was cut by 1 base and J by 3 bases, with 12 bases left in between. The germline CDR1 and CDR2 sequences are LGHDT and YNNKEL (reference sequence). The CDR3 loop reads CASSQGVRGDYGYTF. CDR3 coding DNA: TGTGCCAGCAGCCAAGGTGTCAGGGGAGACTATGGCTACACCTTC.

This clone was detected a few times. This chain joins TRBV5-8 and TRBJ2-7; D remains unclear. Germline loops: CDR1 SGHTS, CDR2 YDEGEE. V dropped 3 bases and J dropped 3 bases, with 10 bases sitting between them. The CDR3 has 13 amino acids. The CDR3 region is CASSSSSFYEQYF. CDR3 DNA sequence: TGTGCCAGCAGCTCGTCTTCGTTCTACGAGCAGTACTTC.

This chain links TRBV24-1 with TRBJ2-7; 12 bases agree with TRBD1. Germline-derived CDR1 and CDR2 are KGHDR and SFDVKD. This CDR3 is 15 amino acids long. J was trimmed by 9 bases and V by 6 bases; bases with no gene match: 11. The CDR3 DNA is TGTGCCACCAGTCCCCCGGGACAGGGGGCGTTCGGGCAGTACTTC. Its translation: CATSPPGQGAFGQYF.

This sequence joins TRBV27 and TRBJ2-1; tentatively, D is TRBD1 (5 bases). Germline V gene sequence: CDR1 MNHEY, CDR2 SMNVEV (reference sequence). V was cut by 7 bases and J by 7 bases, with 23 bases left in between. The CDR3 length is 16 residues. In nucleotides, the CDR3 is TGTGCCAGCACCGGGCCAGGGTTGAGATTCGTGAATGAGCAGTTCTTC. It encodes CASTGPGLRFVNEQFF.

J is TRBJ2-7 and V is TRBV6-2 or TRBV6-3; D ambiguous. The germline V gene encodes CDR1 MNHEY and CDR2 SVGEGT. Trimming took off 3 bases at V and 3 bases at J, with 3 bases between the two ends. The CDR3 loop spans 11 amino acids. The CDR3 protein is CASSYYYEQYF. CDR3 DNA sequence: TGTGCCAGCAGTTATTACTACGAGCAGTACTTC.

This rearrangement joins TRBV5-8 to TRBJ2-7; TRBD2 is a possible D gene (5 bases). The CDR3 runs to 10 residues. Per the germline V gene, CDR1 is SGHTS and CDR2 is YDEGEE. With 10 bases removed from V and 5 bases from J, the gap between germline ends came to 10 bases. The CDR3 loop is CASSGNEQYF. The CDR3 coding sequence is TGTGCCTCCTCGGGGAACGAGCAGTACTTC.

The CDR3 reads CASSLAGGGLNYGYTF. In DNA, the CDR3 is TGTGCCAGCAGCTTAGCAGGGGGCGGCCTTAACTATGGCTACACCTTC. The chain joins TRBV7-9 to TRBJ1-2, with TRBD1 matching over 7 bases. The CDR3 is made up of 16 amino acids. Trimming took 0 bases from V and 1 from J; bases not matched to a gene: 5. Per the germline V gene, CDR1 is SEHNR and CDR2 is FQNEAQ (reference sequence).

In this sample, this clone turned up once. This rearrangement joins TRBV7-3 to TRBJ1-6; possible D gene TRBD1, 6 bases. Trimming took off 2 bases at V and 7 bases at J, with 9 bases between the two ends. There are 14 residues in the CDR3. Germline V gene data show CDR1 as SGHTA and CDR2 as FQGTGA. DNA for the CDR3: TGTGCCAGCAGCTTAGAGAGGGGGAATTCACCCCTCCACTTT. It codes for CASSLERGNSPLHF.

V is TRBV18 and J is TRBJ1-2, with 9 nucleotides matching TRBD1. Germline V gene lookup returns CDR1 KGHSH and CDR2 LQKENI. With V trimmed by 2 bases and J by 1 base, 5 bases remained unmatched. This CDR3 comprises 16 residues. The CDR3 loop is CASSPSGDRDNYGYTF. CDR3 sequence (DNA): TGTGCCAGCTCACCATCGGGGGACAGGGATAACTATGGCTACACCTTC. Looking up the rest from reference TRBV18 and TRBJ1-2 gives the full variable domain: NAGVMQNPRHLVRRRGQEARLRCSPMKGHSHVYWYRQLPEEGLKFMVYLQKENIIDESGMPKERFSAEFPKEGPSILRIQQVVRGDSAAYFCASSPSGDRDNYGYTFGSGTRLTVV.

CDR3 in amino acids: CSVSGGAGEQYF. CDR3 coding DNA: TGCAGCGTCAGCGGGGGGGCAGGAGAGCAGTACTTC. The J gene is TRBJ2-7, the V gene TRBV29-1, with TRBD2 identical over 10 bases. The CDR3 spans 12 residues. Germline assignment: CDR1 SQVTM and CDR2 ANQGSEA. The ends lost 6 bases at V and 7 bases at J; junction bases unmatched: 6.

The J gene is TRBJ2-1, the V gene TRBV11-3; tentative D call: TRBD1 (6 bases). Deletions cut 5 bases from V and 0 bases from J, with 14 bases between. The CDR3 length is 16 residues. Germline CDR1 and CDR2: SGHNT and YENEEA. This chain's CDR3 is CASSPQGGSSYNEQFF. CDR3 bases: TGTGCCAGCAGCCCACAGGGCGGAAGCTCCTACAATGAGCAGTTCTTC.

V is TRBV12-3 or TRBV12-4 and J is TRBJ2-7; D is uncertain. The CDR3 length is 11 residues. V lost 6 bases to trimming and J lost 7 bases, with 10 bases between them. The DNA of the CDR3 is TGTGCCAGCAGCCCCTCTAGGGAGCAGTACTTC. Translating gives CASSPSREQYF.

V gene TRBV6-2 or TRBV6-3 combines with J gene TRBJ2-3; no clear D gene. This CDR3 contains 13 residues. CDR1 and CDR2 (germline): MNHEY, SVGEGT. V lost 5 bases, J lost 3 bases, and 9 bases lay in between. CDR3 amino acids: CASSPGLTDTQYF. CDR3 bases: TGTGCCAGCAGTCCGGGTCTTACAGATACGCAGTATTTT.

The chain links TRBV29-1 to TRBJ1-1; tentative D call: TRBD1 (6 bases). The germline V gene has CDR1 SQVTM and CDR2 ANQGSEA. V lost 4 bases and J 4 bases, leaving 13 bases between the germline ends. This CDR3 contains 13 residues. CDR3 loop: CSVADTGRTEAFF. As DNA, the CDR3 is TGCAGCGTTGCTGATACAGGGCGCACTGAAGCTTTCTTT.

The V call is TRBV6-2 or TRBV6-3, the J call TRBJ2-3, with TRBD2 identical over 10 bases. The CDR3 length is 17 residues. CDR1 MNHEY and CDR2 SVGEGT come from the germline V gene. J was trimmed by 1 base and V by 5 bases; bases with no gene match: 9. CDR3 DNA: TGTGCCAGCAGTGATCAGCGGGGGGGCCGGGGCACAGATACGCAGTATTTT. As protein: CASSDQRGGRGTDTQYF.

This chain links TRBV30 with TRBJ2-5; TRBD2 matches 9 bases. Germline loops: CDR1 GTSNPN, CDR2 SVGIG (reference sequence). This CDR3 is 13 amino acids long. After removal of 3 bases from V and 7 bases from J, the junction contained 6 bases not matched to a gene. The CDR3 coding sequence is TGTGCCTGGAGATCTAGCGGGGTAGGGACCCAGTACTTC. It encodes CAWRSSGVGTQYF. Variable domain in full (rest from reference TRBV30 and TRBJ2-5): SQTIHQWPATLVQPVGSPLSLECTVEGTSNPNLYWYRQAAGRGLQLLFYSVGIGQISSEVPQNLSASRPQDRQFILSSKKLLLSDSGFYLCAWRSSGVGTQYFGPGTRLLVL.